The present T cell receptor beta chain was sequenced within a study of T-cell reconstitution after alpha-beta-depleted transplantation in children. Broader study findings: After one year, T-cell counts and TCRbeta diversity mostly came from new T cells.

Many counts were recorded for this clonotype. As yet, its antigen is unknown. The CDR3 is made up of 11 amino acids. The V gene lost 10 bases and the J gene lost 4 bases, with 10 bases spanning the gap. CDR1 MNHNY and CDR2 SVGAGI come from the germline V gene (reference sequence). Molecular barcoding with unique molecular identifiers was used for the TCRbeta library. TCRdb fed the PCR reads into MiXCR, producing one record per CDR3 protein. The table records around 190,000 distinct CDR3 sequences, approximately 7% of them present only once. The chain employs TRBV6-6 and TRBJ2-5, with D possibly TRBD2 on 6 matching bases. The starting material was PBMCs, obtained before TCRalphabeta/CD19-depleted stem cell transplant. The sequence was collected from a boy between 2 and 10 years old with acute lymphoblastic leukemia, due to receive a stem cell transplant. The CDR3, as DNA: TGTGCCACACGAGCGGGAGAGACCCAGTACTTC. Residues: CATRAGETQYF.